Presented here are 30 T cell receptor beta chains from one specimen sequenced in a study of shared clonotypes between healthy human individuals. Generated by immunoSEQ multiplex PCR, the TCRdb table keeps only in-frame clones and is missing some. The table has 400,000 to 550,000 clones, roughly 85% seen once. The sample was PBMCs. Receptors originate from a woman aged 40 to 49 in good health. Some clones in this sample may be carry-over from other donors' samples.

The CDR3 protein is CASSDRRLYEQYF. The CDR3 nucleotides are TGCGCCAGCAGTGACAGACGGCTCTACGAGCAGTACTTC. V is TRBV10-2 and J is TRBJ2-7; D is undetermined. This CDR3 has 13 residues. Germline values: CDR1 WSHSY, CDR2 SAAADI. Trimming took off 3 bases at V and 3 bases at J, with 9 bases between the two ends.

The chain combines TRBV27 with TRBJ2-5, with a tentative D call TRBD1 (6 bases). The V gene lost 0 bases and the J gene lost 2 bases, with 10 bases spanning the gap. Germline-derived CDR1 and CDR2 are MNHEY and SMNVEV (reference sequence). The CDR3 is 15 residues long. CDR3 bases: TGTGCCAGCAGTTTATCGACAGGAGCACAAGAGACCCAGTACTTC. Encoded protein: CASSLSTGAQETQYF.

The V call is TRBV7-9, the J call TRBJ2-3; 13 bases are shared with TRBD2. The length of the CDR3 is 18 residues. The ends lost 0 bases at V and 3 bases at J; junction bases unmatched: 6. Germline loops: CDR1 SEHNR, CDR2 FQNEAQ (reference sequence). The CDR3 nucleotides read TGTGCCAGCAGCTTAGCCAGGACTAGCGGGAGTTGGACAGATACGCAGTATTTT. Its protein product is CASSLARTSGSWTDTQYF.

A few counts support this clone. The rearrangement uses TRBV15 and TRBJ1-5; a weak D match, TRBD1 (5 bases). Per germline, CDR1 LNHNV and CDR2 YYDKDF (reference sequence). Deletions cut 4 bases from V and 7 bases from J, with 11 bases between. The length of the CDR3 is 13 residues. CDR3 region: CATSTRGNQPQHF. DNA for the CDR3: TGTGCCACCAGCACGCGGGGGAACCAGCCCCAGCATTTT.

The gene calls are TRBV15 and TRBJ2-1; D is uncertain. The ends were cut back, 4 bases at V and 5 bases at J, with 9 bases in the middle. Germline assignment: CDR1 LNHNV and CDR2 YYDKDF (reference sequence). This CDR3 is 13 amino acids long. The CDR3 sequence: CATSIGIDNEQFF. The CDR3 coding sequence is TGTGCCACCAGCATCGGAATTGACAATGAGCAGTTCTTC.

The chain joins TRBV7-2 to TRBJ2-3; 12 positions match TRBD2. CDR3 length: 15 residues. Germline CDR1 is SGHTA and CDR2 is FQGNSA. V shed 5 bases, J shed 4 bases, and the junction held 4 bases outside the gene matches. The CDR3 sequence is CASSRLAGGADTQYF. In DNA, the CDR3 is TGTGCCAGCAGCCGTCTAGCGGGAGGGGCAGATACGCAGTATTTT.

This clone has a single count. In DNA form, the CDR3 reads TGCGCCAGCAGCTCTAGCGGGAGGAGTGCCGGGGAGCTGTTTTTT. Amino acids: CASSSSGRSAGELFF. This chain uses TRBV10-1 with TRBJ2-2; 11 positions agree with TRBD2. The CDR3 is 15 amino acids. V dropped 6 bases and J dropped 6; count of bases not matched to a gene: 6. Looked up from germline, CDR1 is WNHNN and CDR2 is SYGVQD (reference sequence).

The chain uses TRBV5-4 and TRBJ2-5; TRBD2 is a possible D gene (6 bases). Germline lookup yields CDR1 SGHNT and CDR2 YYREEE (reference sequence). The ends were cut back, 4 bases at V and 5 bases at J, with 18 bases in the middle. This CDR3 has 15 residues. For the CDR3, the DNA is TGTGCCAGCAGCCCGGAGGGCCAGAGGAAGGAGACCCAGTACTTC. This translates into CASSPEGQRKETQYF.

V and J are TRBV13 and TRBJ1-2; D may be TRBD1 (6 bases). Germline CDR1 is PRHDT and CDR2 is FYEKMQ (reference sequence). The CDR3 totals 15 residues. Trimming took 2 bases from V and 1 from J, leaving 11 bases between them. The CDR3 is CASSLYTGSNYGYTF. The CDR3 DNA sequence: TGTGCCAGCAGCTTATATACAGGGAGTAACTATGGCTACACCTTC.

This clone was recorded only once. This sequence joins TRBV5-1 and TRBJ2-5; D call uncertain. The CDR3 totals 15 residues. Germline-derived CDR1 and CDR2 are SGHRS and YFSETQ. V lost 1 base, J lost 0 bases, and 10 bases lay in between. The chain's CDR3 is CASSLTQPYQETQYF. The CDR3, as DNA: TGCGCCAGCAGCTTGACACAGCCGTACCAAGAGACCCAGTACTTC.

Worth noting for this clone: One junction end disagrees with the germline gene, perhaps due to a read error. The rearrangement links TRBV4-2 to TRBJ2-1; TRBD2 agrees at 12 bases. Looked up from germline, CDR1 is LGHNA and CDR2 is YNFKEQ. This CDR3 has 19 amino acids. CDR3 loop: CASTQKRTSGKRYGNEQFF. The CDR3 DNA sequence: TGTGCCAGCACCCAAAAGAGGACTAGCGGGAAACGGTACGGCAATGAGCAGTTCTTC.

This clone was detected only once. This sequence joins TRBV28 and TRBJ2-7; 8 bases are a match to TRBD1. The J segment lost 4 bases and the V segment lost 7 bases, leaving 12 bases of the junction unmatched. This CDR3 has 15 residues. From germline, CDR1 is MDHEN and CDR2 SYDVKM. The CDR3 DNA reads TGTGCCAGCATGGACATGGGGACAGGACTTTACGAGCAGTACTTC. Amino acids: CASMDMGTGLYEQYF.

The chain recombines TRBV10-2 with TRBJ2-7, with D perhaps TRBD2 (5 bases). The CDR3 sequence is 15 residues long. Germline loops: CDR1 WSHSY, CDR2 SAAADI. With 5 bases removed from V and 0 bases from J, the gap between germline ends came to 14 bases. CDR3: CASSQRRLSSYEQYF. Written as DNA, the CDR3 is TGCGCCAGCAGTCAGCGGCGGTTAAGCTCCTACGAGCAGTACTTC.

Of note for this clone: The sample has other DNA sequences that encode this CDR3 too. CDR3 bases: TGTGCCAGCTCACCACGAGGGTACGAGCAGTACTTC. Translation: CASSPRGYEQYF. J is TRBJ2-7 and V is TRBV18, with D tentatively TRBD2 (5 bases). This CDR3 comprises 12 residues. The ends were cut back, 1 base at V and 4 bases at J, with 5 bases in the middle. CDR1 and CDR2 from the germline V gene are KGHSH and LQKENI.

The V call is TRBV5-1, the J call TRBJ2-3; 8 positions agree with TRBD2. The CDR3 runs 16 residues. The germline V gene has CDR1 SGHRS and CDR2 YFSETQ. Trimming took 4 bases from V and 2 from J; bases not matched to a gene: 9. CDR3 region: CASSITGTSATDTQYF. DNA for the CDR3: TGCGCCAGCAGCATCACCGGGACTAGTGCCACAGATACGCAGTATTTT.

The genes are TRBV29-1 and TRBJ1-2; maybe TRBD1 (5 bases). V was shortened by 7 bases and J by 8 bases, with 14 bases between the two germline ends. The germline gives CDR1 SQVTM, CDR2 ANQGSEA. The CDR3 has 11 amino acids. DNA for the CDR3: TGCAGCGCCAATGGCGGGGACGGCTACACCTTC. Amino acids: CSANGGDGYTF.

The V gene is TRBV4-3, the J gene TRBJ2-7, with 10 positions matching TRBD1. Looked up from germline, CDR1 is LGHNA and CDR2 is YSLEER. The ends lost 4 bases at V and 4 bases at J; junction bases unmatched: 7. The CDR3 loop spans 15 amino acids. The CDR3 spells CASSRGGTGVYEQYF. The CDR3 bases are TGCGCCAGCAGCCGAGGGGGGACAGGGGTTTACGAGCAGTACTTC.

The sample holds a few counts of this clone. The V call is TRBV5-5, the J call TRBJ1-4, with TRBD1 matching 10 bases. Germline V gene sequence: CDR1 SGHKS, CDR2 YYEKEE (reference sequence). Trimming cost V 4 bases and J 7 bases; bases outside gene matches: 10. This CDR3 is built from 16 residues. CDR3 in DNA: TGTGCCAGCAGCGGCGGGACAGGGGTAGGAGGTGAAAAACTGTTTTTT. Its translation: CASSGGTGVGGEKLFF.

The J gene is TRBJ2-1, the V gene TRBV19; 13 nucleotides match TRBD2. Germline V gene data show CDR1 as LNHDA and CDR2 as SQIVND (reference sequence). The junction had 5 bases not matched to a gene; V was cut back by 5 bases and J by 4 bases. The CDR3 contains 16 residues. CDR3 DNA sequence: TGTGCCAGTAGTGTACTACTAGCGGGAGGGTACAATGAGCAGTTCTTC. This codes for CASSVLLAGGYNEQFF.

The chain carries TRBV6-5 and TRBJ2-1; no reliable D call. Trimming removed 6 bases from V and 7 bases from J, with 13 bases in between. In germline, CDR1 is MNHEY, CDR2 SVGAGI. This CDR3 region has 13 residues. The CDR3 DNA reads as TGTGCCAGCAGCTGGATAAGGTCAAATGAGCAGTTCTTC. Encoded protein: CASSWIRSNEQFF.

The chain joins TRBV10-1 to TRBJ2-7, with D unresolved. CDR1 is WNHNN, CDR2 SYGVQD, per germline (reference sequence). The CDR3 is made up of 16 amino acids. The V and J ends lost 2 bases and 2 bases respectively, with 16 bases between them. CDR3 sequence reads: CASSENGPRRAYEQYF. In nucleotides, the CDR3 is TGCGCCAGCAGTGAGAATGGGCCCCGGAGAGCCTACGAGCAGTACTTC.

The CDR3 reads CASSLRGYEQYF. CDR3 bases: TGTGCCAGCAGTTTAAGGGGCTACGAGCAGTACTTC. This rearrangement joins TRBV2 to TRBJ2-7; tentatively, D is TRBD1 (5 bases). This CDR3 is built from 12 residues. Trimming pared 5 bases from V and 3 bases from J, leaving 8 bases between. The V gene's germline CDR1 is SNHLY and CDR2 FYNNEI.

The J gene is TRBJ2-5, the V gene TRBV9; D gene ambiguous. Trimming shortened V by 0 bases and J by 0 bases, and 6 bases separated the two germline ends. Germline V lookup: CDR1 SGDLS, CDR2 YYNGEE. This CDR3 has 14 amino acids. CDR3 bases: TGTGCCAGCAGCGTAGTAGGAAACCAAGAGACCCAGTACTTC. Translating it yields CASSVVGNQETQYF.

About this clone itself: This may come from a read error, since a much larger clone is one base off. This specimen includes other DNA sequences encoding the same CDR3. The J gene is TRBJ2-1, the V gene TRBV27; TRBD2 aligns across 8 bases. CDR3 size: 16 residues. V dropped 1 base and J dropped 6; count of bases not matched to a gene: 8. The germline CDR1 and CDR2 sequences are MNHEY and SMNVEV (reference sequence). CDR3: CASSLFTGLAINEQFF. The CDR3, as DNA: TGTGCCAGCAGTTTATTCACAGGACTAGCCATCAATGAGCAGTTCTTC.

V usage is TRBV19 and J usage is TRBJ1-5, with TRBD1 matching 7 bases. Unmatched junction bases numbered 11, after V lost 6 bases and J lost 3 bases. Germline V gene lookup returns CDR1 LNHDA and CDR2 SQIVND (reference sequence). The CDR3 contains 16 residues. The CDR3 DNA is TGTGCCAGTAGCCCAACAGGGGCGATTAACAATCAGCCCCAGCATTTT. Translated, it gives CASSPTGAINNQPQHF.

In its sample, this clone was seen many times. The CDR3 loop reads CASSVGQGARDGYTF. CDR3 bases: TGTGCCAGCAGCGTAGGGCAGGGGGCGCGGGATGGCTACACCTTC. The chain uses TRBV9 and TRBJ1-2, with 8 nucleotides matching TRBD1. The germline CDR1 and CDR2 sequences are SGDLS and YYNGEE. The CDR3 contains 15 residues. V lost 0 bases, J lost 6 bases, and 7 bases stayed unmatched.

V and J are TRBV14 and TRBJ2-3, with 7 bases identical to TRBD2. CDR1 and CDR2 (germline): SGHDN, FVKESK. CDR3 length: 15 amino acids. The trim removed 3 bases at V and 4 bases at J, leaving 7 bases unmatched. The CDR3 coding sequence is TGTGCCAGCAGCCAGGGCCCCGGGAGGCCAGATACGCAGTATTTT. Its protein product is CASSQGPGRPDTQYF.

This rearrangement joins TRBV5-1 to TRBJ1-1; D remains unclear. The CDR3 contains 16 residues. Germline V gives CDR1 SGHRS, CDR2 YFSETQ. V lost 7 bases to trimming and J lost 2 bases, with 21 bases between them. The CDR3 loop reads CASASVGLLGNTEAFF. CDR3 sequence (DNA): TGCGCCAGCGCTTCGGTGGGGTTATTAGGAAACACTGAAGCTTTCTTT.

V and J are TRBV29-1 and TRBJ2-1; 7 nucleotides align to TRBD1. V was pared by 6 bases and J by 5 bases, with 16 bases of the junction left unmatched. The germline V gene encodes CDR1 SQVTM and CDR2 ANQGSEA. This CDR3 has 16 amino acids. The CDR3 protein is CSVTRQGQILNNEQFF. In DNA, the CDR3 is TGCAGCGTGACACGACAGGGACAAATACTAAACAATGAGCAGTTCTTC.

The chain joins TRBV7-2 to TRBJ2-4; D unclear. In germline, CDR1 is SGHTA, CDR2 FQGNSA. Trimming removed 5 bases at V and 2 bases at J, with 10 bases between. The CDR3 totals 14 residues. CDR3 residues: CASSAVVSKNIQYF. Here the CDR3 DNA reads TGTGCCAGCAGCGCGGTCGTGTCCAAAAACATTCAGTACTTC.